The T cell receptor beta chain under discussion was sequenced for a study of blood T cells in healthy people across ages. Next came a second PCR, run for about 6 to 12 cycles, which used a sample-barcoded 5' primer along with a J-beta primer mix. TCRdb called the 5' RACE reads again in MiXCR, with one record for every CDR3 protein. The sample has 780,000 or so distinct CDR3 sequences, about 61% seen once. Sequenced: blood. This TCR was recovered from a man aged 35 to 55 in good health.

CDR3: CASSFYEENTEAFF. CDR3 in DNA: TGTGCCAGCAGCTTTTACGAAGAGAACACTGAAGCTTTCTTT. The chain has TRBV7-8 and TRBJ1-1; the D is unclear. Trimming shortened V by 3 bases and J by 1 base, and 9 bases separated the two germline ends. This CDR3 has 14 residues. Germline V gives CDR1 SGHVS, CDR2 FQNEAQ.